Listed here is a single T cell receptor beta chain. Its target antigen remains unknown. Per-base qualities were not stored, and no clone one base away is much larger. Looking up the germline V gene yields CDR1 SGHDT and CDR2 YYEEEE. Relative to germline, V is 4 bases shorter and J is 4 bases shorter, with 17 bases between their ends. From cysteine to phenylalanine, the CDR3 is 15 amino acids long. The kept DNA is CDR3 alone, 45 bases in frame from the first base. The data stem from a study of control samples from healthy donors and cancer patients (dated by TCRdb to about 2020). The library was produced with the immunoSEQ multiplex PCR assay. Drawn from immuneACCESS, this table holds only the in-frame rearrangements with V and J called that TCRdb kept. Clones are partly lost; checked studies trace under half to an unresolved V gene and leave the rest unexplained. For this sample the table gives about 110,000 clones, of which approximately 80% were detected only once. Approximately 7% of the sample is in the top ten clones.

The chain is made from TRBV5-6 and TRBJ1-2; no D gene call is confident. The receptor comes from a man aged 18 to 29 in good health. Source material: blood. The CDR3 amino acid sequence is: CASSQRDNLFYGYTF. The nucleotide sequence is given as TGTGCCAGCAGCCAACGAGACAACTTATTCTATGGCTACACCTTC. The CDR3 plus the reference TRBV5-6 and TRBJ1-2 genes for the other parts give the full variable domain: DAGVTQSPTHLIKTRGQQVTLRCSPKSGHDTVSWYQQALGQGPQFIFQYYEEEERQRGNFPDRFSGHQFPNYSSELNVNALLLGDSALYLCASSQRDNLFYGYTFGSGTRLTVV.